These 30 T cell receptor beta chains were sequenced from one sample in a study of cytomegalovirus exposure and HLA in healthy donors. The PCR ran on 60 Vbeta and 13 Jbeta primers. This table comes from immunoSEQ multiplex PCR, and its TCRdb copy is limited to in-frame clones, with some not included. The sample shows under 200,000 clones, around 88% of them seen only once. The sequenced sample was PBMCs. These receptors all come from a woman aged 25 to 45 in good health and CMV-seronegative.

This clone was counted a few times. This chain connects TRBV7-2 to TRBJ2-2, with 8 bases identical to TRBD2. The CDR3 spans 14 residues. V lost 3 bases to trimming and J lost 3 bases; unmatched junction nucleotides: 0. Germline values: CDR1 SGHTA, CDR2 FQGNSA. CDR3 loop: CASSFSGDTGELFF. As DNA, the CDR3 is TGTGCCAGCAGCTTTAGCGGGGACACCGGGGAGCTGTTTTTT.

V gene TRBV9 combines with J gene TRBJ1-2; D remains unclear. The germline V and J ends were trimmed by 0 bases and 0 bases, with 6 bases remaining between them. The germline gives CDR1 SGDLS, CDR2 YYNGEE. The CDR3 contains 14 residues. The CDR3 protein is CASSVGRTNYGYTF. The CDR3 DNA is TGTGCCAGCAGCGTAGGGCGGACTAACTATGGCTACACCTTC.

The genes are TRBV2 and TRBJ2-7; the match to TRBD2 covers 10 bases. The CDR3 sequence is 14 residues long. Germline CDR1 reads SNHLY; CDR2 reads FYNNEI. Losses at the gene ends were 4 bases for V and 4 bases for J; bases not matched to a gene: 4. The CDR3 loop reads CASSGLAGLYEQYF. The CDR3 nucleotides read TGTGCCAGCAGTGGACTAGCGGGCCTGTACGAGCAGTACTTC.

The DNA of the CDR3 is TGCGCCAGCAGCTTGGTCGGTAGCGGGGCATACAATGAGCAGTTCTTC. Translating gives CASSLVGSGAYNEQFF. The rearrangement uses TRBV5-1 and TRBJ2-1; 8 bases are shared with TRBD2. Unmatched junction bases numbered 6, after V lost 0 bases and J lost 4 bases. This CDR3 spans 16 amino acids. CDR1 is SGHRS and CDR2 is YFSETQ in the germline V gene. Full variable domain (missing parts from reference TRBV5-1 and TRBJ2-1): KAGVTQTPRYLIKTRGQQVTLSCSPISGHRSVSWYQQTPGQGLQFLFEYFSETQRNKGNFPGRFSGRQFSNSRSEMNVSTLELGDSALYLCASSLVGSGAYNEQFFGPGTRLTVL.

V and J are TRBV9 and TRBJ2-3; 10 bases agree with TRBD1. The V gene end was trimmed by 3 bases and the J gene end by 1 base; junction bases not matched to a gene: 11. The CDR3 has 18 residues. Per the germline V gene, CDR1 is SGDLS and CDR2 is YYNGEE. The CDR3 is CASSGRGRDRGGTDTQYF. In DNA, the CDR3 is TGTGCCAGCAGCGGGAGAGGCCGGGACAGGGGAGGCACAGATACGCAGTATTTT. Using reference TRBV9 and TRBJ2-3 for the parts outside the CDR3, the full variable domain is DSGVTQTPKHLITATGQRVTLRCSPRSGDLSVYWYQQSLDQGLQFLIQYYNGEERAKGNILERFSAQQFPDLHSELNLSSLELGDSALYFCASSGRGRDRGGTDTQYFGPGTRLTVL.

Concerning this clone: The sample contains more than one DNA sequence encoding this CDR3. The CDR3 nucleotides read TGTGCCAGCTCACCGAGGACAGACCCCTCTGGAAACACCATATATTTT. It is translated as CASSPRTDPSGNTIYF. The genes are TRBV18 and TRBJ1-3; weak D call: TRBD1 (6 bases). Between the trimmed V and J ends, which lost 3 bases and 0 bases, there was a span of 12 bases. The CDR3 contains 16 residues. Germline CDR1 KGHSH, CDR2 LQKENI.

The chain links TRBV6-5 to TRBJ2-7; D gene uncertain. V was shortened by 6 bases and J by 6 bases, with 9 bases between the two germline ends. Germline V gene data show CDR1 as MNHEY and CDR2 as SVGAGI. CDR3 size: 11 residues. CDR3 DNA: TGTGCCAGCAGAAAGAACGGCGAGCAGTACTTC. Translation: CASRKNGEQYF.

V gene TRBV25-1 combines with J gene TRBJ1-1; 8 bases line up with TRBD1. The ends lost 4 bases at V and 3 bases at J; junction bases unmatched: 1. The CDR3 length is 13 residues. Per the germline V gene, CDR1 is MGHDK and CDR2 is SYGVNS. The CDR3 nucleotides are TGTGCCAGCAGTGGGACAGGGTACACTGAAGCTTTCTTT. This codes for CASSGTGYTEAFF.

This clone was detected only a few times. The chain is built from TRBV4-1 and TRBJ2-1, with 8 bases lining up with TRBD2. V lost 3 bases and J lost 2; bases outside the gene matches: 12. Germline CDR1 and CDR2: MGHRA and YSYEKL. The CDR3 has 18 residues. CDR3 sequence: CASSHEYRSGVAYNEQFF. The CDR3 DNA reads TGCGCCAGCAGCCACGAATACCGTAGCGGGGTAGCCTACAATGAGCAGTTCTTC.

This clone appeared once. J is TRBJ2-1 and V is TRBV7-9, with a possible D match to TRBD2 (5 bases). CDR3 length: 15 residues. V lost 5 bases to trimming and J lost 0 bases, with 11 bases between them. Germline-derived CDR1 and CDR2 are SEHNR and FQNEAQ (reference sequence). The CDR3 coding sequence is TGTGCCAGCAGCCAAGGACTCTTCTCCTACAATGAGCAGTTCTTC. Translation: CASSQGLFSYNEQFF.

This sequence joins TRBV5-8 and TRBJ2-5; 7 bases line up with TRBD1. V gave up 2 bases and J gave up 4 bases; unmatched junction bases: 8. From germline, CDR1 is SGHTS and CDR2 YDEGEE. The CDR3 extends over 15 amino acids. The CDR3 sequence is CASSLGRQGRETQYF. The CDR3 coding sequence is TGTGCCAGCAGCTTAGGTCGACAGGGTCGAGAGACCCAGTACTTC.

The CDR3 nucleotides are TGTGCCAGCAGTCCTTTAAGGGGGTCCAATCAGCCCCAGCATTTT. Protein product: CASSPLRGSNQPQHF. The chain couples TRBV28 to TRBJ1-5, with D tentatively TRBD1 (6 bases). Per the germline V gene, CDR1 is MDHEN and CDR2 is SYDVKM. The CDR3 length is 15 residues. The ends were cut back, 5 bases at V and 3 bases at J, with 14 bases in the middle.

This chain connects TRBV19 to TRBJ2-2, with 8 bases identical to TRBD1. CDR1 and CDR2 from the germline V gene are LNHDA and SQIVND (reference sequence). The CDR3 spans 17 residues. With 5 bases clipped from V and 0 bases from J, the junction kept 8 bases outside the gene matches. CDR3 coding DNA: TGTGCCAGTAGTCGGTCACCGGGACAGGCGAACACCGGGGAGCTGTTTTTT. Its translation is CASSRSPGQANTGELFF.

On this clone: At the DNA level, this CDR3 is encoded by other sequences in the same sample as well. The gene calls are TRBV4-1 and TRBJ2-2, with D tentatively TRBD2 (6 bases). Trimming cost V 3 bases and J 3 bases, with 17 bases left between them. The germline CDR1 and CDR2 sequences are MGHRA and YSYEKL. CDR3 length equals 17 residues. CDR3: CASSQAGLAMYTGELFF. The DNA of the CDR3 is TGCGCCAGCAGCCAGGCGGGGCTAGCGATGTACACCGGGGAGCTGTTTTTT.

The CDR3 protein is CASKKREGLNEKLFF. The CDR3 nucleotides read TGTGCCAGCAAAAAACGGGAGGGTTTAAATGAAAAACTGTTTTTT. The gene calls are TRBV27 and TRBJ1-4; D gene unclear. V lost 7 bases, J lost 5 bases, and 17 bases lay in between. Germline CDR1 and CDR2: MNHEY and SMNVEV (reference sequence). The CDR3 runs 15 residues.

The V call is TRBV28, the J call TRBJ2-7, with TRBD2 matching over 9 bases. V was clipped by 10 bases and J by 2 bases; unmatched bases: 6. There are 13 residues in the CDR3. Germline CDR1 and CDR2: MDHEN and SYDVKM. CDR3: CATEASGTYEQYF. The CDR3 DNA sequence: TGTGCCACGGAGGCTAGCGGGACCTACGAGCAGTACTTC.

The chain has TRBV11-2 and TRBJ2-7; D may be TRBD2 (5 bases). The CDR3 consists of 11 residues. Germline V gene sequence: CDR1 SGHAT, CDR2 FQNNGV. V was trimmed by 5 bases and J by 8 bases, leaving 10 bases between them. CDR3 region: CASSPGIKQYF. The CDR3 DNA sequence: TGTGCCAGCAGCCCCGGGATAAAGCAGTACTTC. The full variable domain, in which reference TRBV11-2 and TRBJ2-7 provide the parts outside the CDR3, is EAGVAQSPRYKIIEKRQSVAFWCNPISGHATLYWYQQILGQGPKLLIQFQNNGVVDDSQLPKDRFSAERLKGVDSTLKIQPAKLEDSAVYLCASSPGIKQYFGPGTRLTVT.

A remark on this clone: The sample has other DNA sequences that encode this CDR3 too. The V call is TRBV5-4, the J call TRBJ2-6, with D possibly TRBD1 on 6 matching bases. CDR3 size: 15 residues. Germline CDR1 SGHNT, CDR2 YYREEE (reference sequence). V shed 2 bases and J shed 1 base, with 7 bases lying between them. The chain's CDR3 is CASSLQGSGANVLTF. The CDR3 region has the DNA TGTGCCAGCAGCTTACAGGGATCTGGGGCCAACGTCCTGACTTTC.

J is TRBJ1-4 and V is TRBV18; 7 positions match TRBD1. After removal of 5 bases from V and 7 bases from J, the junction contained 7 bases not matched to a gene. This CDR3 spans 14 amino acids. The germline CDR1 and CDR2 sequences are KGHSH and LQKENI. The CDR3 is CASSSGQPSEKLFF. The DNA for the CDR3 is TGTGCCAGCTCATCGGGACAGCCTAGTGAAAAACTGTTTTTT.

This sequence joins TRBV6-1 and TRBJ1-2; TRBD1 matches 7 bases. The length of the CDR3 is 14 residues. CDR1 and CDR2 (germline): MNHNS, SASEGT. Trimming at V came to 2 bases and at J to 8 bases, leaving 8 bases not matched to a gene. The CDR3 loop is CASSERTGDWGYTF. CDR3 sequence (DNA): TGTGCCAGCAGTGAACGTACAGGGGATTGGGGCTACACCTTC.

V usage is TRBV11-2 and J usage is TRBJ2-7, with D possibly matching TRBD1 (6 bases). Germline loops: CDR1 SGHAT, CDR2 FQNNGV. The CDR3 contains 12 residues. Trimming left V 5 bases short and J 6 bases short, with 11 bases between. Written as DNA, the CDR3 is TGTGCCAGCAGCGTCACAGGGCCCGAGCAGTACTTC. Encoded protein: CASSVTGPEQYF.

This rearrangement joins TRBV4-2 to TRBJ2-7, with D maybe TRBD1 (6 bases). Germline CDR1 LGHNA, CDR2 YNFKEQ. The CDR3 covers 15 residues. Between the trimmed V and J ends, which lost 0 bases and 5 bases, there was a span of 14 bases. CDR3 protein: CASSQEMGASDEQYF. In DNA form, the CDR3 reads TGTGCCAGCAGCCAAGAGATGGGGGCGAGCGACGAGCAGTACTTC.

This rearrangement joins TRBV28 to TRBJ2-7; possible D gene TRBD1, 5 bases. CDR3 length: 15 amino acids. Trimming shortened V by 5 bases and J by 0 bases, and 14 bases separated the two germline ends. Germline CDR1 MDHEN, CDR2 SYDVKM. CDR3 coding DNA: TGTGCCAGCAGTCCACGGACAACCTACTCCTACGAGCAGTACTTC. Translated: CASSPRTTYSYEQYF.

The chain combines TRBV18 with TRBJ2-6; D possibly corresponds to TRBD1 (5 bases). V dropped 8 bases and J dropped 0 bases, with 5 bases sitting between them. The germline CDR1 and CDR2 sequences are KGHSH and LQKENI. The CDR3 has 13 residues. This CDR3 reads CASQGSGANVLTF. For the CDR3, the DNA is TGTGCCAGCCAGGGCTCTGGGGCCAACGTCCTGACTTTC.

The rearrangement links TRBV2 to TRBJ1-6; perhaps TRBD1 as D (6 bases). Trimming took 6 bases from V and 8 from J, leaving 14 bases between them. This CDR3 is built from 14 residues. From germline, CDR1 is SNHLY and CDR2 FYNNEI. CDR3 bases: TGTGCCAGCAGCCTACAGGGAAAACATTCACCCCTCCACTTT. This encodes CASSLQGKHSPLHF.

J is TRBJ2-2 and V is TRBV27, with a weak D call TRBD2 (5 bases). The CDR3 runs 13 residues. With 8 bases removed from V and 2 bases from J, the gap between germline ends came to 9 bases. The germline V gene encodes CDR1 MNHEY and CDR2 SMNVEV (reference sequence). Here the CDR3 DNA reads TGTGCCAGCTTAGCGTATAACACCGGGGAGCTGTTTTTT. Protein: CASLAYNTGELFF.

This clone has only one observation. The chain links TRBV28 to TRBJ2-3; the D gene is possibly TRBD2 (6 bases). V lost 3 bases and J lost 6, with 22 bases in between. The CDR3 extends over 17 amino acids. Per the germline V gene, CDR1 is MDHEN and CDR2 is SYDVKM. CDR3: CASSFPEGRRWIDTQYF. In DNA form, the CDR3 reads TGTGCCAGCAGTTTCCCGGAGGGGCGGAGATGGATCGATACGCAGTATTTT.

J is TRBJ1-2 and V is TRBV12-2; the D call of TRBD1 is as the table states it, not checked on the DNA. TRBV12-2 is a listed pseudogene. The CDR3 is 14 residues long. In nucleotides, the CDR3 is TGTGCAAGTCGCTACCTCAAGTGGCCCTATGGCTACACCTTC. Translating gives CASRYLKWPYGYTF.

The chain links TRBV2 to TRBJ2-1, with 7 bases identical to TRBD1. With V trimmed by 5 bases and J by 3 bases, 10 bases remained unmatched. From germline, CDR1 is SNHLY and CDR2 FYNNEI. The CDR3 is made up of 16 amino acids. Here the CDR3 reads CASSSPRDRYYNEQFF. CDR3 nucleotide sequence: TGTGCCAGCAGTTCTCCCCGGGACAGATACTACAATGAGCAGTTCTTC.

The chain combines TRBV14 with TRBJ2-3; TRBD2 might be the D (6 bases). With 4 bases removed from V and 2 bases from J, the gap between germline ends came to 16 bases. The CDR3 length is 16 residues. From germline, CDR1 is SGHDN and CDR2 FVKESK. CDR3 residues: CASSRGNSGNTDTQYF. In nucleotides, the CDR3 is TGTGCCAGCAGCCGTGGTAATAGCGGAAACACAGATACGCAGTATTTT.